One sample yielded the 4 T cell receptor beta chains listed below, sequenced in a study of patients and donors after allogeneic stem cell transplantation. MiXCR, run by TCRdb on the RT-PCR reads, gives a single entry per CDR3 protein. The sample holds 390,000 or so distinct CDR3 sequences, 16% seen once. The specimen sequenced was blood, either unsorted or a sorted T cell fraction (not recorded which). These receptors all stem from a human donor who was either an allogeneic HSCT recipient or a stem cell or donor lymphocyte infusion donor (not recorded which). It is not recorded whose cells these are; they may come from a transplant donor.

In this sample, this clonotype turned up a few times. This chain joins TRBV2 and TRBJ2-3; D unclear. Germline V gives CDR1 SNHLY, CDR2 FYNNEI. This CDR3 region has 11 residues. The germline V and J ends were trimmed by 5 bases and 9 bases, with 9 bases remaining between them. CDR3 DNA sequence: TGTGCCAGCAGTATAGGTTTAACGCAGTATTTT. Its translation is CASSIGLTQYF.

In this sample, this clonotype turned up a few times. V and J are TRBV5-1 and TRBJ2-7; D ambiguous. The CDR3 is 15 residues long. Germline lookup yields CDR1 SGHRS and CDR2 YFSETQ. V was pared by 4 bases and J by 5 bases, with 19 bases between. CDR3 nucleotide sequence: TGCGCCAGCAGCACGGGCGATAGGTCTACGGACGAGCAGTACTTC. This codes for CASSTGDRSTDEQYF.

This clonotype was seen more than once but under ten times. The chain recombines TRBV13 with TRBJ2-7; possible D gene TRBD2, 6 bases. This CDR3 is built from 13 residues. Trimming took 5 bases from V and 5 from J, leaving 13 bases between them. Germline V gene sequence: CDR1 PRHDT, CDR2 FYEKMQ (reference sequence). CDR3 nucleotide sequence: TGTGCCAGCAGCCCCGGGAGTCGCCACGAGCAGTACTTC. It codes for CASSPGSRHEQYF.

In this sample, this clonotype turned up once. The gene calls are TRBV7-6 and TRBJ2-1; TRBD1 matches 9 bases. The germline gives CDR1 SGHVS, CDR2 FNYEAQ. This CDR3 contains 18 residues. After removal of 5 bases from V and 8 bases from J, the junction contained 19 bases not matched to a gene. CDR3 protein: CASSLLRLRDRVTDEQFF. The CDR3 DNA reads as TGTGCCAGCAGCCTATTGAGACTTCGGGACAGGGTAACCGATGAGCAGTTCTTC. Using reference TRBV7-6 and TRBJ2-1 for the parts outside the CDR3, the full variable domain is GAGVSQSPRYKVTKRGQDVALRCDPISGHVSLYWYRQALGQGPEFLTYFNYEAQQDKSGLPNDRFSAERPEGSISTLTIQRTEQRDSAMYRCASSLLRLRDRVTDEQFFGPGTRLTVL.